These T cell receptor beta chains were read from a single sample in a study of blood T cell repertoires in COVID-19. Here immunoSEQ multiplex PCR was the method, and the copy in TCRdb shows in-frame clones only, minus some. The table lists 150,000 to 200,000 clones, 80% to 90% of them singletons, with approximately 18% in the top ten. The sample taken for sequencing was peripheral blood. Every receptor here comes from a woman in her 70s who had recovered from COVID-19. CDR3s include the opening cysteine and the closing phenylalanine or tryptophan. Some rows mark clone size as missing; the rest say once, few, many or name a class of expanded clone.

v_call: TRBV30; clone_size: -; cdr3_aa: CAWSKQGWGTEAFF
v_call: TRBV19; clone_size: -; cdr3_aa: CASSNRGADTQYF
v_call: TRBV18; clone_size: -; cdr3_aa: CASSREKGTGGSPLHF
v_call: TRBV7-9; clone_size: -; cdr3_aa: CASSFKRTGGDEKLFF
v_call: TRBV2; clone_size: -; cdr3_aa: CASSGEGSGNTIYF
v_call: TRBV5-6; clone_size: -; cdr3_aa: CASSPPSGGQAHYGYTF
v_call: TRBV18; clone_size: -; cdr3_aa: CASSPGLTGEETQYF
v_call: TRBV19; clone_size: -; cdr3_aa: CATSTAGTGATDTQYF
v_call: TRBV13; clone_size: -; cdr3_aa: CASSLAGNTEAFF
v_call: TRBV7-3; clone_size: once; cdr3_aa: CASSRQGATGELFF
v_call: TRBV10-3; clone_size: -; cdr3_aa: CAISGGQGATANQPQHF
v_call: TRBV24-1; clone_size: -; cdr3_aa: CATSDLNRGRGQPQHF
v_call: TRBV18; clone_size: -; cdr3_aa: CASSPPSGNIQYF
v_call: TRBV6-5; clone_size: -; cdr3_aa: CASSPTYERGYTF
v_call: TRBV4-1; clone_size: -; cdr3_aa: CASSQEEIAEVSYEQYF
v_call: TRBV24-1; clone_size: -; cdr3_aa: CATSDLGRAITGELFF
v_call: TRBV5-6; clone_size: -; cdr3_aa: CASIVWSGDGNTIYF